The T cell receptor beta chain under discussion was sequenced for a study of beta chain features in type 1 diabetes. Sampling consisted of one heparinised blood draw per donor, averaging about 116 mL. As for this clone: Its antigen is still unknown.

Regarding the study as a whole: Shorter TCRB CDR3s, moderately but significantly so, were found in Type 1 diabetes patients in all four CD4+ subsets. Sequencing used cDNA, and cells with high TCR expression could therefore be over-represented. Comparison showed that naive, central memory and Treg TCRB repertoires appeared more similar among patients than among healthy donors.

Isolated RNA was reverse transcribed in full, so expressed TCRB transcripts were sequenced. Data came from immunoSEQ multiplex PCR; TCRdb stores just in-frame clones and leaves some out. The profile shows under 900,000 clones, roughly 15% of them singletons. The clonotype originates from a woman younger than 30 in good health. Sequencing was done on a sample of naive CD4+ T cells from blood.

CDR3 DNA: TGTGCCAGCTCACCTGGGGCGGGGAATGAGCAGTTCTTC. Encoded protein: CASSPGAGNEQFF. This sequence joins TRBV18 and TRBJ2-1; tentative D call: TRBD2 (6 bases). The V end was cut by 3 bases, the J end by 7 bases, with 10 bases between. The CDR3 has 13 residues. CDR1 and CDR2 from the germline V gene are KGHSH and LQKENI.